This T cell receptor beta chain was recorded in a study of blood T cell repertoires in COVID-19. Study in general: Italy, Spain and the United States were the sources of the convalescent and acute COVID-19 samples. Sample material is recorded as cDNA or gDNA derived from T cells, B-cell-depleted T cells, or PBMCs.

In the study's own analysis: Using reference gene primer amplification, nucleated cell counts were estimated. Assay used: immunoSEQ multiplex PCR; TCRdb lists only in-frame clones, some missing. D and trimming were read from the DNA, whereas the V and J calls and clone size are those reported in that table. The sample lists 150,000 to 200,000 clones, around 87% occurring once. The length of the CDR3 is 13 residues. V was cut by 4 bases and J by 4 bases, with 9 bases left in between. Per the germline V gene, CDR1 is MNHEY and CDR2 is SVGEGT. This TCR was sampled from a woman between 18 and 29 years old who had recovered from COVID-19. Sample: peripheral blood. The chain joins TRBV6-2 or TRBV6-3 to TRBJ2-3; perhaps TRBD2 as D (5 bases). CDR3 in DNA: TGTGCCAGCAGTTTTGGACTTCCAGATACGCAGTATTTT. It translates to CASSFGLPDTQYF.